This TCR beta chain originates from a study of T cell repertoires in cytomegalovirus infection. Study as a whole: Peptides in the study included HLA-C-restricted and HLA-B-restricted CMV epitopes. Public TCR beta signatures provided an indication of both CMV infection and a matching HLA type.

General study results and limits: Totalled public TCR beta family frequency picked out people who carried CMV plus the relevant HLA. HLA-C-restricted CMV clonotypes gave the most frequent clonotype in two of eight donors.

TCRdb reprocessed the reads with MiXCR, giving one entry per CDR3 protein. The sample comprises about 740,000 distinct CDR3 sequences, about 30% of which are singletons, and 15% to 20% rests with the top ten. CDR1 and CDR2 (germline): SGHAT, FQNNGV. The CDR3 is 10 residues long. V was shortened by 8 bases and J by 8 bases, with 9 bases between the two germline ends. This clonotype was recorded at least ten times. Its target is unknown. This sequence originates from a human donor in good health (CMV status not recorded). Some clones in this sample may be carry-over from other donors' samples. Source: cultured PBMCs, taken from culture after CMV antigen stimulation. This chain links TRBV11-2 with TRBJ1-2; D gene unclear. The CDR3 loop reads CASGPLGYTF. The CDR3 DNA reads as TGTGCCAGCGGGCCACTAGGCTACACCTTC.